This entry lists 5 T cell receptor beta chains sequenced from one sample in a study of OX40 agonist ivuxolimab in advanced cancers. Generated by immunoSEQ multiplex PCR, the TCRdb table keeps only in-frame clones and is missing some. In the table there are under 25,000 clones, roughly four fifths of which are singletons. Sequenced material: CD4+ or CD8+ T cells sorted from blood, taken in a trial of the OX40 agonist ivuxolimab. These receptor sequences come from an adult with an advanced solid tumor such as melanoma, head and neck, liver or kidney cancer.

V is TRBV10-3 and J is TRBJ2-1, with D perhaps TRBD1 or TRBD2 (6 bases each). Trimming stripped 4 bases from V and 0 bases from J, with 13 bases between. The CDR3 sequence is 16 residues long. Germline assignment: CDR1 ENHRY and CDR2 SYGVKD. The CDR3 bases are TGTGCCATCAGTGGAGGGGGGCCGAGCTCCTACAATGAGCAGTTCTTC. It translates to CAISGGGPSSYNEQFF.

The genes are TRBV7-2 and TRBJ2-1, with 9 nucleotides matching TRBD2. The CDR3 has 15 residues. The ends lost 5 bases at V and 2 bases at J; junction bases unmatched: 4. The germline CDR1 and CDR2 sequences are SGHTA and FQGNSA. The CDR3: CASSPGTSTYNEQFF. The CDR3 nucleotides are TGTGCCAGCAGCCCCGGGACTAGCACCTACAATGAGCAGTTCTTC.

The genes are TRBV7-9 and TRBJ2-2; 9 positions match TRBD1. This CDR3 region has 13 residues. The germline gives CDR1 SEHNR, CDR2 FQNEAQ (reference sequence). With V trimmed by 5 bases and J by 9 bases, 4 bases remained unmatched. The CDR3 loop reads CASSAQGARELFF. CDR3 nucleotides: TGTGCCAGCAGCGCACAGGGGGCCCGGGAGCTGTTTTTT.

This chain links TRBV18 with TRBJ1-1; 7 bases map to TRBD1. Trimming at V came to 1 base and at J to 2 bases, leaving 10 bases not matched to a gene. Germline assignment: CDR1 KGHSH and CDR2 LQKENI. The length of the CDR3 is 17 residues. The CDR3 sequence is CASSPLGQTNSNTEAFF. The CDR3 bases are TGTGCCAGCTCACCACTGGGACAGACCAATTCCAACACTGAAGCTTTCTTT.

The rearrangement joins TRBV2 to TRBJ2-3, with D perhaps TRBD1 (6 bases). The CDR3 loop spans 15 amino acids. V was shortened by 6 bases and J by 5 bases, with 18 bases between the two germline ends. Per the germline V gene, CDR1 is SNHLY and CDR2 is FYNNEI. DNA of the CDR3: TGTGCCAGCAGCGGCCGGGCAGGGGAGATAGATACGCAGTATTTT. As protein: CASSGRAGEIDTQYF.